Presented here are 12 T cell receptor beta chains from one specimen sequenced in a study of molecular identifiers for immune sequencing clone quantification. TCRdb re-derived calls from the PCR reads in MiXCR, one entry per CDR3 protein. This table holds approximately 36,000 distinct CDR3 sequences, 15% to 20% found once. The sample comprised naive CD8+ T cells from blood, with Jurkat cell RNA spiked in. Stated subset: FACS-sorted CD8+CD4-CCR7+CD45RA+ naive T cells. The origin of the receptors is a human donor in good health. Some libraries in this study had Jurkat cell RNA spiked in.

This clonotype was counted a few times. The chain carries TRBV27 and TRBJ2-5; tentative D call: TRBD1 (6 bases). CDR3 length: 14 residues. V gave up 6 bases and J gave up 4 bases, with 15 bases separating them. Germline loops: CDR1 MNHEY, CDR2 SMNVEV (reference sequence). The CDR3 is CASSTHRDGETQYF. The CDR3 DNA follows: TGTGCCAGCAGCACGCACAGGGATGGAGAGACCCAGTACTTC.

The table lists this clonotype with many counts. This chain uses TRBV12-3 or TRBV12-4 with TRBJ2-7; 8 bases line up with TRBD1. The CDR3 extends over 14 amino acids. V lost 5 bases to trimming and J lost 2 bases; unmatched junction nucleotides: 5. For the CDR3, the DNA is TGTGCCAGCAGTATGGACAGGGCCGCCTACGAGCAGTACTTC. This codes for CASSMDRAAYEQYF.

A single count supports this clonotype. A read error is possible here, since a much larger clone lies one base away. The genes are TRBV19 and TRBJ2-5; tentatively, D is TRBD1 or TRBD2 (5 bases each). Germline V CDR1 and CDR2: LNHDA, SQIVND (reference sequence). CDR3 size: 18 residues. The V gene lost 4 bases and the J gene lost 1 base, with 22 bases spanning the gap. Written as DNA, the CDR3 is TGTGCCAGTAGTAGAGCCGGGGCTGGGATCTTTGGCCAAGAGACCCAGTACTTC. As protein: CASSRAGAGIFGQETQYF.

This clonotype has a count of ten or more. The chain uses TRBV5-1 and TRBJ2-1, with D tentatively TRBD1 (6 bases). Germline loops: CDR1 SGHRS, CDR2 YFSETQ. This CDR3 has 14 residues. The V end was cut by 5 bases, the J end by 4 bases, with 13 bases between. The CDR3 DNA reads TGCGCCAGCAGTTACGGGACATTTTACAATGAGCAGTTCTTC. Amino acid sequence: CASSYGTFYNEQFF.

This clonotype was seen ten or more times. DNA of the CDR3: TGTGCCAGCAGCTTATACAGCCACACCGGGGAGCTGTTTTTT. Translating it yields CASSLYSHTGELFF. V and J are TRBV7-2 and TRBJ2-2; D gene uncertain. V was trimmed by 2 bases and J by 3 bases, leaving 7 bases between them. This CDR3 is built from 14 residues. Germline CDR1 and CDR2: SGHTA and FQGNSA.

The rearrangement joins TRBV7-9 to TRBJ2-1, with a possible D match to TRBD1 (6 bases). The CDR3 is made up of 16 amino acids. V was shortened by 5 bases and J by 5 bases, with 19 bases between the two germline ends. Germline V lookup: CDR1 SEHNR, CDR2 FQNEAQ (reference sequence). Here the CDR3 DNA reads TGTGCCAGCAGCGGAGCCGGGGCAGGGGCCGACAATGAGCAGTTCTTC. Translated, it gives CASSGAGAGADNEQFF. Complete variable domain (other parts from reference TRBV7-9 and TRBJ2-1): DTGVSQNPRHKITKRGQNVTFRCDPISEHNRLYWYRQTLGQGPEFLTYFQNEAQLEKSRLLSDRFSAERPKGSFSTLEIQRTEQGDSAMYLCASSGAGAGADNEQFFGPGTRLTVL.

A note on this clonotype: A much larger clonotype is one base distant, so this may be a read error. V gene TRBV12-3 or TRBV12-4 combines with J gene TRBJ1-2, with 8 bases matching TRBD1. CDR3 length: 18 residues. Here the CDR3 reads CASSLSRWGDRSNYDYTF. The DNA for the CDR3 is TGTGCCAGCAGTTTGTCCAGGTGGGGGGACAGGAGTAACTATGACTACACCTTC.

This clonotype was detected many times. The V call is TRBV2, the J call TRBJ2-2, with 7 bases lining up with TRBD1. The V gene end was trimmed by 5 bases and the J gene end by 6 bases; junction bases not matched to a gene: 9. CDR3 length: 15 amino acids. Looked up from germline, CDR1 is SNHLY and CDR2 is FYNNEI. The CDR3 loop is CASSTGELAPGELFF. CDR3 coding DNA: TGTGCCAGCAGTACAGGGGAACTGGCGCCCGGGGAGCTGTTTTTT.

This clonotype has a count of ten or more. The CDR3 sequence: CASSLRSGDYEQYF. The CDR3 region has the DNA TGTGCCAGCAGTCTCCGTTCAGGGGACTACGAGCAGTACTTC. The V and J genes are TRBV6-5 and TRBJ2-7; D is perhaps TRBD1 (6 bases). Germline values: CDR1 MNHEY, CDR2 SVGAGI. The V end was cut by 5 bases, the J end by 3 bases, with 14 bases between. CDR3 size: 14 residues.

The V and J genes are TRBV4-3 and TRBJ1-3, with D unclear. Germline V gives CDR1 LGHNA, CDR2 YSLEER. There are 18 residues in the CDR3. V was cut by 3 bases and J by 0 bases, with 18 bases left in between. The DNA of the CDR3 is TGCGCCAGCAGCCAGCGAACTCCACTCGGCCTCTCTGGAAACACCATATATTTT. Its translation is CASSQRTPLGLSGNTIYF.

This clonotype has just a few counts. Here the CDR3 reads CASSLAFSGTTDTQYF. Here the CDR3 DNA reads TGTGCCAGCAGCCTCGCCTTTAGCGGGACCACAGATACGCAGTATTTT. This sequence joins TRBV7-2 and TRBJ2-3; the match to TRBD2 covers 8 bases. Germline assignment: CDR1 SGHTA and CDR2 FQGNSA. This CDR3 region has 16 residues. The V and J ends lost 5 bases and 2 bases, in that order; junction bases with no gene match: 9.

In this sample, this clonotype turned up many times. V gene TRBV7-9 combines with J gene TRBJ2-3; possible D gene TRBD1, 5 bases. Germline lookup yields CDR1 SEHNR and CDR2 FQNEAQ (reference sequence). Trimming pared 3 bases from V and 0 bases from J, leaving 10 bases between. The CDR3 runs to 15 residues. CDR3 sequence (DNA): TGTGCCAGCAGCTTCGTCGACAGAAGCACAGATACGCAGTATTTT. Protein sequence: CASSFVDRSTDTQYF.